Given below is one T cell receptor (beta chain) in context. Its binding antigen is unknown. No base qualities exist here, and no much larger clone lies one base off it. Libraries were made using RT-PCR. The sample was run on an Illumina HiSeq 2500. In-frame beta chains were kept once TCRdb had trimmed the public reads at Q25 with fastp and called clones with MiXCR. Rows with a matching CDR3 protein are joined into one entry that keeps the most common DNA and genes. Here the sample has some 850,000 distinct CDR3 sequences; about 18% occur a single time. Approximately 10% of the sample comes from the top ten. CDR1 and CDR2 were assigned from the germline V gene as MGHRA and YSYEKL. V and J are truncated by 4 bases and 3 bases respectively, leaving an intervening sequence of 19 bases. CDR3 length: 17 amino acids, cysteine to phenylalanine. Only the CDR3 DNA is retained, 51 bases long and in frame from the first base.

The sample originates from a study of response to subunit inactivated influenza vaccine (dated by TCRdb to 2016 to 2018). Regarding the complete study: The study used deep quantitative T cell receptor repertoire profiling to track responses to a trivalent subunit inactivated influenza vaccine.

General findings and caveats noted by the study authors: The authors proposed that each seasonal influenza vaccination may bring in only a limited number of new T cells.

The source material was PBMCs from blood, sampled less than 6 days after vaccination. This TCR was recovered from a man aged 45 to 65 who received an inactivated influenza vaccine. Donor details come from another sample of the same person, matched by shared clones. The chain is encoded by TRBV4-1 joined to TRBJ1-5; the D gene is not confidently resolved. CDR3 sequence: CASSPARNGYINQPQHF. The DNA reads as follows: TGCGCCAGCAGCCCCGCGAGGAATGGGTATATCAATCAGCCCCAGCATTTT.